This T cell receptor (beta chain) emerged from a study of blood T cell repertoires in COVID-19. Study information: There were acute and convalescent COVID-19 samples, and they came from the United States, Italy and Spain. T cells, B-cell-depleted T cells, or PBMCs provided the cDNA or gDNA that served as material.

Looked up from germline, CDR1 is MNHEY and CDR2 is SVGAGI. This CDR3 contains 13 residues. The V and J ends lost 6 bases and 1 base respectively, with 9 bases between them. Authors' methods: Reference gene primers were amplified, and this amplification served to estimate nucleated cell counts. Sequenced by immunoSEQ multiplex PCR; TCRdb stores in-frame clones only, minus some. The V and J calls and the clone size are those of that table, but D and trimming were determined from the DNA. The sample records 240,000 or so clones, approximately 86% being singletons. The origin of this receptor is a man aged 55-75 years who had recovered from COVID-19. The chain couples TRBV6-5 to TRBJ1-2; D not certain. Sequencing was performed on peripheral blood. CDR3 sequence reads: CASRAGSNYGYTF. The CDR3, as DNA: TGTGCCAGCAGGGCGGGTAGTAACTATGGCTACACCTTC.